Each of the 15 T cell receptor beta chains below was sequenced from the same sample in a study of early T cells in non-severe SARS-CoV-2 infection. TCRdb re-called the 5' RACE reads through MiXCR, storing one row per CDR3 protein. The table shows 110,000 or so distinct CDR3 sequences, with about 12% occurring only once. The sample comprised whole blood. All receptors come from an adult who was a healthcare worker with PCR-confirmed SARS-CoV-2 infection or an uninfected control (not recorded which).

This clonotype occurred many times. The chain carries TRBV5-5 and TRBJ2-5; weak D call: TRBD2 (7 bases). The germline gives CDR1 SGHKS, CDR2 YYEKEE (reference sequence). V lost 4 bases and J 7 bases, leaving 17 bases between the germline ends. CDR3 length equals 14 residues. In nucleotides, the CDR3 is TGTGCCAGCAGCACCGGGGGGCTGACCGGGACCCAGTACTTC. Its translation is CASSTGGLTGTQYF.

This clonotype turned up a few times. This chain joins TRBV12-3 or TRBV12-4 and TRBJ2-7; D gene uncertain. The CDR3 extends over 14 amino acids. V was clipped by 6 bases and J by 2 bases, with 14 bases between them. DNA of the CDR3: TGTGCCAGCAGCTACCCCGTTTCTCCCTACGAGCAGTACTTC. Translating it yields CASSYPVSPYEQYF.

This clonotype was seen at least ten times. The gene calls are TRBV20-1 and TRBJ1-3; D gene ambiguous. Between the trimmed V and J ends, which lost 1 base and 0 bases, there was a span of 13 bases. The CDR3 is 16 residues long. Germline-derived CDR1 and CDR2 are DFQATT and SNEGSKA (reference sequence). The CDR3 bases are TGCAGTGCTAGAGGGCCAGCAACTCACTCTGGAAACACCATATATTTT. This sequence encodes CSARGPATHSGNTIYF.

This chain joins TRBV11-2 and TRBJ2-5; possible D gene TRBD1, 6 bases. CDR3 length: 13 amino acids. The germline V gene has CDR1 SGHAT and CDR2 FQNNGV. V was clipped by 5 bases and J by 4 bases, with 11 bases between them. The CDR3 nucleotides are TGTGCCAGCAGCAGACAGGTTGGAGAGACCCAGTACTTC. It encodes CASSRQVGETQYF.

This rearrangement joins TRBV12-3 or TRBV12-4 to TRBJ2-1, with D uncertain. The CDR3 spans 15 residues. Trimming took off 2 bases at V and 8 bases at J, with 16 bases between the two ends. CDR3 region: CASSLRARLSDEQFF. CDR3 bases: TGTGCCAGCAGTTTACGCGCAAGGCTCTCCGATGAGCAGTTCTTC.

The rearrangement joins TRBV29-1 to TRBJ1-1, with TRBD1 matching over 7 bases. CDR1 is SQVTM and CDR2 is ANQGSEA in the germline V gene. The V and J ends lost 7 bases and 3 bases, in that order; junction bases with no gene match: 8. The CDR3 covers 13 residues. The CDR3 bases are TGCAGCGGCCAGGGGGACGAGTACACTGAAGCTTTCTTT. Translation gives CSGQGDEYTEAFF.

This clonotype was seen more than once but under ten times. CDR3 DNA sequence: TGCAGTGCTAGGGGATGGATAGGGACCCAAGAGACCCAGTACTTC. It is translated as CSARGWIGTQETQYF. The genes are TRBV20-1 and TRBJ2-5; perhaps D is TRBD1 or TRBD2 (5 bases each). Deletions cut 3 bases from V and 1 base from J, with 15 bases between. In germline, CDR1 is DFQATT, CDR2 SNEGSKA (reference sequence). The CDR3 sequence is 15 residues long.

This clonotype was counted between two and nine times. The CDR3 region is CASSEGEYQETQYF. CDR3 sequence (DNA): TGTGCCAGCAGTGAAGGAGAGTACCAAGAGACCCAGTACTTC. V gene TRBV2 combines with J gene TRBJ2-5; D is unresolved. The CDR3 is 14 amino acids. CDR1 is SNHLY, CDR2 FYNNEI, per germline. The V end was cut by 1 base, the J end by 0 bases, with 6 bases between.

About this clonotype: Germline and junction disagree at one end, which may indicate a read error. This chain connects TRBV12-3 or TRBV12-4 to TRBJ1-2; no clear D. This CDR3 region has 11 residues. The CDR3, as DNA: TGTGCCAGCAGTTTAGGGCAGGCCACTTACTTC. Translated: CASSLGQATYF.

This clonotype was counted between two and nine times. CDR3 loop: CASSLISGASYEQYF. As DNA, the CDR3 is TGTGCCAGCAGCCTCATAAGCGGGGCCTCCTACGAGCAGTACTTC. The rearrangement links TRBV12-3 or TRBV12-4 to TRBJ2-7, with 7 bases aligning to TRBD2. After removal of 6 bases from V and 0 bases from J, the junction contained 8 bases not matched to a gene. The CDR3 has 15 amino acids.

The rearrangement uses TRBV18 and TRBJ2-3; no clear D. CDR1 and CDR2 (germline): KGHSH, LQKENI. The CDR3 covers 17 residues. V was trimmed by 0 bases and J by 6 bases, leaving 19 bases between them. CDR3 bases: TGTGCCAGCTCACCACCGGTTCTAGTTATTGAACAGGATACGCAGTATTTT. Protein sequence: CASSPPVLVIEQDTQYF.

V and J are TRBV3-1 and TRBJ2-1; D is unclear. V was trimmed by 1 base and J by 6 bases, leaving 16 bases between them. The CDR3 spans 16 residues. CDR1 and CDR2 from the germline V gene are LGHDT and YNNKEL (reference sequence). For the CDR3, the DNA is TGTGCCAGCAGCCAAGCAGGCATGAAGTCCCTCAATGAGCAGTTCTTC. Amino acids: CASSQAGMKSLNEQFF.

The genes are TRBV12-5 and TRBJ1-4, with 8 bases aligning to TRBD1. Losses at the gene ends were 7 bases for V and 7 bases for J; bases not matched to a gene: 8. CDR3 size: 14 residues. Germline V CDR1 and CDR2: LGHNT, FRNRAP. The CDR3 is CASAQGAAGEKLFF. The CDR3 DNA sequence: TGTGCTAGTGCCCAGGGGGCAGCCGGTGAAAAACTGTTTTTT.

This clonotype appeared a few times. The chain joins TRBV29-1 to TRBJ2-1; 14 positions match TRBD2. The V gene end was trimmed by 7 bases and the J gene end by 5 bases; junction bases not matched to a gene: 10. Germline CDR1 SQVTM, CDR2 ANQGSEA. This CDR3 region has 16 residues. The DNA of the CDR3 is TGCAGCGCCCCTGTGACTAGCGGGGGGGTCGACAATGAGCAGTTCTTC. Its translation is CSAPVTSGGVDNEQFF.

The chain is built from TRBV6-1 and TRBJ2-6; 13 positions agree with TRBD2. This CDR3 is built from 20 residues. V lost 2 bases to trimming and J lost 0 bases; unmatched junction nucleotides: 7. CDR1 and CDR2 from the germline V gene are MNHNS and SASEGT. Here the CDR3 DNA reads TGTGCCAGCAGTGAAACTAGCGGGAGGGCCCTTTTCTCTGGGGCCAACGTCCTGACTTTC. It translates to CASSETSGRALFSGANVLTF.